Sequencing of this T cell receptor (beta chain) was carried out in a study of blood T cell repertoires in COVID-19. Study overall: Whether acute or convalescent, the COVID-19 samples came from the United States, Italy and Spain. Nucleic acid was either cDNA or gDNA, and it came from T cells, B-cell-depleted T cells, or PBMCs.

TCRdb's table, derived via immunoSEQ multiplex PCR, lists solely in-frame clones and lacks some. The sample includes 200,000 to 300,000 clones, roughly 80% of them seen just once. CDR3 length: 14 amino acids. CDR1 and CDR2 from the germline V gene are LNHDA and SQIVND (reference sequence). Trimming took off 6 bases at V and 6 bases at J, with 15 bases between the two ends. The rearrangement uses TRBV19 and TRBJ2-4; maybe TRBD1 (6 bases). This TCR came from a woman aged 55 to 70 with active or convalescent COVID-19. Sequenced input: peripheral blood. DNA of the CDR3: TGTGCCAGTAGGCAACAGGGCCCCACAAACATTCAGTACTTC. Encoded protein: CASRQQGPTNIQYF.